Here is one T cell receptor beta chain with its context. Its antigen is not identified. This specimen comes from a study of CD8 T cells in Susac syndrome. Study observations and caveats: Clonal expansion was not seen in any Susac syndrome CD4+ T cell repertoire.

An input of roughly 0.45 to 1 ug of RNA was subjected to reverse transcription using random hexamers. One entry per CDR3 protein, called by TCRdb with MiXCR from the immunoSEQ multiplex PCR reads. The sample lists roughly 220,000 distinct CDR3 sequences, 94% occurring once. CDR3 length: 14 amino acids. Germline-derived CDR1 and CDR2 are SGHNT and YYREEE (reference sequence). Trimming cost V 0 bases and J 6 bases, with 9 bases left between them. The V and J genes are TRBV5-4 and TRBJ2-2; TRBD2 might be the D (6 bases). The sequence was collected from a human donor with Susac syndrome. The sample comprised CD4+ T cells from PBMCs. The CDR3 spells CASSLVGGPGELFF. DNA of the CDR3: TGTGCCAGCAGCTTGGTCGGGGGACCCGGGGAGCTGTTTTTT.